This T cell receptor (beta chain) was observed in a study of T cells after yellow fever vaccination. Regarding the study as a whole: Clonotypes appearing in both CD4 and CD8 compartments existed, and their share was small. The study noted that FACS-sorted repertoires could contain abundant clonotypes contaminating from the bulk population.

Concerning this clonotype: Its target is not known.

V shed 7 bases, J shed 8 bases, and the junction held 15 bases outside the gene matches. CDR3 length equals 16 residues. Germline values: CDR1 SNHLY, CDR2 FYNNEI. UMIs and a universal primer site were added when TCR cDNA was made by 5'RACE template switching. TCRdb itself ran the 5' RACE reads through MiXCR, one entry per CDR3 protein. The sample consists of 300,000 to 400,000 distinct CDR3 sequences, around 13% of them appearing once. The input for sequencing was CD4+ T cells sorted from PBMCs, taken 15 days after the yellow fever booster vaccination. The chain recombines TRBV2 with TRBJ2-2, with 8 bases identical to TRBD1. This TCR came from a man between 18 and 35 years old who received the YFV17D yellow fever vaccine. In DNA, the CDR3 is TGTGCCAGCACGGAGGACAGGGTGGGACTTGGAGGGGAGCTGTTTTTT. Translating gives CASTEDRVGLGGELFF.